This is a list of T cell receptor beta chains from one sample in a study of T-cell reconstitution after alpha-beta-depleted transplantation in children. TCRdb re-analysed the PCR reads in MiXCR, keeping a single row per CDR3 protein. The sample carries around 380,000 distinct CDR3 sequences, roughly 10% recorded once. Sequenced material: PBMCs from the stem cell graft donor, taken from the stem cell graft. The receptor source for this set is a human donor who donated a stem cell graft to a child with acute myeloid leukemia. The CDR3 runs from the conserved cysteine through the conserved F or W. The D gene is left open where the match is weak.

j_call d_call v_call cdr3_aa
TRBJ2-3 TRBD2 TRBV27 CASSFHPTSGITDTQYF
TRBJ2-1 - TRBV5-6 CASSLSSSYNEQFF
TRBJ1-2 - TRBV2 CASSVGTEAYGYTF
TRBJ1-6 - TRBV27 CASMVGPNSPLHF
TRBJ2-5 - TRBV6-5 CASSYSSGAQETQYF
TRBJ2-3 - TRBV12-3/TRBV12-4 CASSFGWKDTQYF
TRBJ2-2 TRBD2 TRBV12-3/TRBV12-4 CASSPLAGAAGELFF
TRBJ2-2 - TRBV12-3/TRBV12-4 CASTTGAGELFF
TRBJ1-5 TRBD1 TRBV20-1 CSAGRDRSNQPQHF
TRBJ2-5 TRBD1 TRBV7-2 CASSSPQGVGETQYF
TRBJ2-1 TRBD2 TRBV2 CASSLSGGRSYNEQFF
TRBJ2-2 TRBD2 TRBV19 CASSLAGGRNTGELFF
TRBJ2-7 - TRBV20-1 CSASPSVYEQYF
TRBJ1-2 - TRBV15 CATSSGTANYGYTF
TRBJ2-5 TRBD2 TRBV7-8 CASSLGAGGLETQYF
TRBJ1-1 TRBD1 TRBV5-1 CASSSKDRGDTEAFF
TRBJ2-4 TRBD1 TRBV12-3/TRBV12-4 CASSPGTESKNIQYF
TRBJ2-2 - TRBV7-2 CASSPRLELVTGELFF
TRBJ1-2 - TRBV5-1 CASSLEAREANGYTF
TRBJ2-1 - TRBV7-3 CASSYLKRIGYNEQFF
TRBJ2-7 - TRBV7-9 CASSLARGSGVHEQYF
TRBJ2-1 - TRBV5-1 CASRARGSYNEQFF
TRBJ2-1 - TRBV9 CASSVRTVNEQFF
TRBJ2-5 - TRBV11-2 CASSLEGRQGGETQYF
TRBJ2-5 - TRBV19 CASSTFTEDQETQYF
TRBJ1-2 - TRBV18 CASSPGYRRGASRYYGYTF
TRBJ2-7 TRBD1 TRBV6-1 CASKKSWDRDYEQYF
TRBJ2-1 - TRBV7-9 CASSLAQGPHNEQFF
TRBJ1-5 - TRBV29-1 CSVGGYNQPQHF
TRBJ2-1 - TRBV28 CASTQPGWGPSYNEQFF
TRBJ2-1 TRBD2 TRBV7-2 CASSLGMTSGYNEQFF
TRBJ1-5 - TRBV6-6 CASSQDSDQPQHF
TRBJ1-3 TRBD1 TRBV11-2 CASSLKDRDSGNTIYF
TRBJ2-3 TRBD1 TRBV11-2 CASRLSTGANTDTQYF
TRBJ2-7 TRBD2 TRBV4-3 CASSQGFGGSSYEQYF
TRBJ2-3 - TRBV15 CATSKVLGGTDTQYF
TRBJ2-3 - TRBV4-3 CASSQGLTTGTDTQYF
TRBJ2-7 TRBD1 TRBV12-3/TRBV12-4 CASRGPTGGSYEQYF
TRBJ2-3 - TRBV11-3 CASSSLVTDTQYF
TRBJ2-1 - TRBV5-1 CASSLASGPHEQFF
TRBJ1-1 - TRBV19 CASSISVNTEAFF
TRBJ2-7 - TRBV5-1 CASSWGATGNEQYF
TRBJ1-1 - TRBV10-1 CASSEYLQGSSTEAFF
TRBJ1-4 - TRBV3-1 CASSQGQAYNEKLFF
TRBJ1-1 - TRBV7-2 CASSYPIGPGGSTEAFF
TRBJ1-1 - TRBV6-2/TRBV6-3 CASRRSAQMNTEAFF